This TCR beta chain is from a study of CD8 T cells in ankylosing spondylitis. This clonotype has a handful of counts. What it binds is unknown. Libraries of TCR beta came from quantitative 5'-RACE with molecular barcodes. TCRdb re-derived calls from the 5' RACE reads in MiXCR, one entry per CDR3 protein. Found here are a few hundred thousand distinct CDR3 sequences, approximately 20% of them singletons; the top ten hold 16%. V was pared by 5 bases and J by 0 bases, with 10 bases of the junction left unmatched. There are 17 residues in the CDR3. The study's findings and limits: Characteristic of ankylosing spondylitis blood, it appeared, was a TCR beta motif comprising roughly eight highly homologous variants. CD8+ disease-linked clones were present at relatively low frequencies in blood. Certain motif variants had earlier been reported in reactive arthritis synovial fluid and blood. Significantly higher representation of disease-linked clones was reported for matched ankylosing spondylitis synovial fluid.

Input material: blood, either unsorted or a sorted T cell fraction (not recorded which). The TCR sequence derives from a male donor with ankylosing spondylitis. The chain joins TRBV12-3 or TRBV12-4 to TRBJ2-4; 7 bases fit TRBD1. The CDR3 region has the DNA TGTGCCAGCAGTCCAGAGTGGGACAGAATAGCCAAAAACATTCAGTACTTC. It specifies CASSPEWDRIAKNIQYF.